The T cell receptor (beta chain) under discussion was sequenced for a study of blood T cell repertoires in COVID-19. Study in general: Sites in the United States, Italy and Spain provided acute and convalescent COVID-19 samples.

Some clones are missing from TCRdb's copy, which holds only in-frame ones; the method was immunoSEQ multiplex PCR. The table includes about 200,000 clones, approximately 87% detected once. Only a few counts were recorded for this clone. Material for sequencing was peripheral blood. This sequence originates from a woman aged 70-85 years with acute or convalescent COVID-19.

The CDR3 DNA reads as TGTGCCAGCAGTGAAAACAGGAAACCCTACGAGCAGTACTTC. This translates into CASSENRKPYEQYF. The V call is TRBV6-1, the J call TRBJ2-7, with TRBD1 as a possible D gene (5 bases). CDR1 and CDR2 from the germline V gene are MNHNS and SASEGT. Deletions cut 2 bases from V and 2 bases from J, with 10 bases between. The CDR3 sequence is 14 residues long.